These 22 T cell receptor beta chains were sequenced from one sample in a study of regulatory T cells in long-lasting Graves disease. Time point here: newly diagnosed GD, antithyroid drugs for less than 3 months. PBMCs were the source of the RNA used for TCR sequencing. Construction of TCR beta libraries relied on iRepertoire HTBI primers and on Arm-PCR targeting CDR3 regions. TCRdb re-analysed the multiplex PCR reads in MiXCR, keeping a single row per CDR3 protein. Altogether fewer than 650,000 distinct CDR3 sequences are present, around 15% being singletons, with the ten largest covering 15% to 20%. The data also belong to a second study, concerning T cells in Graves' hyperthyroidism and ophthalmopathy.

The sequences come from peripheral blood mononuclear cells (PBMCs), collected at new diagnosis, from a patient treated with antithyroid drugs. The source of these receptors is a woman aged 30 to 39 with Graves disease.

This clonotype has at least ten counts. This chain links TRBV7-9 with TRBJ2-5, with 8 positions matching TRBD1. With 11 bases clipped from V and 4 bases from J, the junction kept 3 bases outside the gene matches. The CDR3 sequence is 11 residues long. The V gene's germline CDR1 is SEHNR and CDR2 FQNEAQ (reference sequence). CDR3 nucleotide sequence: TGTGCCGGAGGACAGGGAGAGACCCAGTACTTC. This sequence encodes CAGGQGETQYF.

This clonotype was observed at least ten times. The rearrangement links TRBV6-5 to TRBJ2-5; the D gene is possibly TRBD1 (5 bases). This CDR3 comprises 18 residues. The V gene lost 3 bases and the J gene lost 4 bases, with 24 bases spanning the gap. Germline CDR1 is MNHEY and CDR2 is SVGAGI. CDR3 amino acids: CASSYKGVPYVRGETQYF. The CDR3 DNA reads TGTGCCAGCAGTTATAAAGGGGTACCCTACGTAAGGGGAGAGACCCAGTACTTC.

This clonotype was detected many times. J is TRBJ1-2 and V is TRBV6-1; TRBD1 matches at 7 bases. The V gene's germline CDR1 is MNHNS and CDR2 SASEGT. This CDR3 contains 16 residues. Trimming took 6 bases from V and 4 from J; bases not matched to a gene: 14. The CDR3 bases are TGTGCCAGCAGGTCGGACAGGCTCTCCCTGGGCTATGGCTACACCTTC. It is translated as CASRSDRLSLGYGYTF.

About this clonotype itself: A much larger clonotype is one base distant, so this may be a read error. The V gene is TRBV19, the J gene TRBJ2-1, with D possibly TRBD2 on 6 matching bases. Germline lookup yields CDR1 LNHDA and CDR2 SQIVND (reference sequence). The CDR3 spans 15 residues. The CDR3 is CASSSGVSSYSEQFF. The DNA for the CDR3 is TGTGCCAGTAGTAGCGGGGTGAGCTCCTACAGTGAGCAGTTCTTC.

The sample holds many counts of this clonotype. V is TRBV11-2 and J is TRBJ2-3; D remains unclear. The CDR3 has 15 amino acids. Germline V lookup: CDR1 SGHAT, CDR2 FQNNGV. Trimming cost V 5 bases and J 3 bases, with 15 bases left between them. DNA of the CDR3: TGTGCCAGCAGCCCCCGAGCCACCGGGACAGATACGCAGTATTTT. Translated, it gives CASSPRATGTDTQYF.

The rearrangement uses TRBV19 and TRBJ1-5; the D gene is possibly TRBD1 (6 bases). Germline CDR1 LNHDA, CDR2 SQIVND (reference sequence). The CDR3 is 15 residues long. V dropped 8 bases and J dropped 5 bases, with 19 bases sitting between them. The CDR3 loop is CASRPWGGSHQPQHF. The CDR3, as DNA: TGTGCCAGTCGCCCCTGGGGGGGCAGTCATCAGCCCCAGCATTTT.

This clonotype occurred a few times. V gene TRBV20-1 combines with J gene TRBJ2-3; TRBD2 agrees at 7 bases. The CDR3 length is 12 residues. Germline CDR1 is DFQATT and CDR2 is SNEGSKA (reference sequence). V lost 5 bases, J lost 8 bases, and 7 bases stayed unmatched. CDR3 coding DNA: TGCAGTGCTCCCCACCCTAGCGGTACGCAGTATTTT. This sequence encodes CSAPHPSGTQYF.

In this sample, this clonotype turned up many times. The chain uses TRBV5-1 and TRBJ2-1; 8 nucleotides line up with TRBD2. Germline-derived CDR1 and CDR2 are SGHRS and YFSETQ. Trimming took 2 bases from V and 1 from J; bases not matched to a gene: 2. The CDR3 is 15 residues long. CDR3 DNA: TGCGCCAGCAGCTTATTAGCGGGGTCCTACAATGAGCAGTTCTTC. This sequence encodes CASSLLAGSYNEQFF.

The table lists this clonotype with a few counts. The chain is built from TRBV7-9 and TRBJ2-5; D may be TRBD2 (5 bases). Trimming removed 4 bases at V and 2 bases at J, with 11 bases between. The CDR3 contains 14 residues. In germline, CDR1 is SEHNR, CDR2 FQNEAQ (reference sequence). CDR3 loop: CASSSEGWQETQYF. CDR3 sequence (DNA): TGTGCCAGCAGCTCCGAGGGTTGGCAAGAGACCCAGTACTTC.

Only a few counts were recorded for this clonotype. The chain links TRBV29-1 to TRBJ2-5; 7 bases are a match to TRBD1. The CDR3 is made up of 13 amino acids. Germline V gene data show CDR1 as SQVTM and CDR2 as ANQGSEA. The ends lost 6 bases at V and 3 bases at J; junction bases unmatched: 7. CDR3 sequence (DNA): TGCAGCGTCCAGACAGGGTACGAAGAGACCCAGTACTTC. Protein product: CSVQTGYEETQYF. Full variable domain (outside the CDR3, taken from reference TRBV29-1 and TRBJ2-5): SAVISQKPSRDICQRGTSLTIQCQVDSQVTMMFWYRQQPGQSLTLIATANQGSEATYESGFVIDKFPISRPNLTFSTLTVSNMSPEDSSIYLCSVQTGYEETQYFGPGTRLLVL.

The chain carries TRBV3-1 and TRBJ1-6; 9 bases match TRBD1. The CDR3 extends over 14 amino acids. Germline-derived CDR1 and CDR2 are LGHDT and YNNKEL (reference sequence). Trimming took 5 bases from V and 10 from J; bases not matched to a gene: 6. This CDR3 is CASSMTGGNSPLHF. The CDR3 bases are TGTGCCAGCAGCATGACAGGGGGAAACTCACCCCTCCACTTT.

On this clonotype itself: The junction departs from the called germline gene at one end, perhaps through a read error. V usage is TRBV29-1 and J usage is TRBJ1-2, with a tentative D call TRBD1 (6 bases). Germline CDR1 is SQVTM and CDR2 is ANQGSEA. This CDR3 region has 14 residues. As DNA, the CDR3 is TGCAGCGTGGAAGGGGGAAGCGTTAACTATGGCTACACCTTC. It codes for CSVEGGSVNYGYTF.

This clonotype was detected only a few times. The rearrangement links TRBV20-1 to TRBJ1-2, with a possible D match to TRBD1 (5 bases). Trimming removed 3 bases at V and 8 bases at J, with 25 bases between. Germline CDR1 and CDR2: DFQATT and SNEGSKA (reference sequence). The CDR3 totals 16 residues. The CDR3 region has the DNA TGCAGTGCTAGCTTAGAAGGGACGTACCTCGGTGACGGCTACACCTTC. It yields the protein CSASLEGTYLGDGYTF.

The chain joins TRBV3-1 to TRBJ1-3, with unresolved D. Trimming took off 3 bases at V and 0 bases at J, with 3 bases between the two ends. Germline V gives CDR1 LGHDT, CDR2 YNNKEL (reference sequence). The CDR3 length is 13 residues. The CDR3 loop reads CASSHRSGNTIYF. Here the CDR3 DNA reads TGTGCCAGCAGCCATCGCTCTGGAAACACCATATATTTT.

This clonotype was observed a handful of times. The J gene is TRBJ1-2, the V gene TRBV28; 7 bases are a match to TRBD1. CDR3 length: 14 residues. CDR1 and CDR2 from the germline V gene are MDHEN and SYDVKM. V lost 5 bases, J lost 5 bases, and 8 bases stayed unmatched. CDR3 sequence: CASSPQTGRYGYTF. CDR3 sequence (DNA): TGTGCCAGCAGTCCTCAGACAGGGCGTTATGGCTACACCTTC.

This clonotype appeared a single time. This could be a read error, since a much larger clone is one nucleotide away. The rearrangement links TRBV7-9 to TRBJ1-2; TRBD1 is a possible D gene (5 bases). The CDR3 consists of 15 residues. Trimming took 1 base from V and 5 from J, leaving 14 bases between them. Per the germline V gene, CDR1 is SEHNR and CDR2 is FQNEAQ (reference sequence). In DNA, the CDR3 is TGTGCCAGCAGCTTAGGCGCGCAGGGAGCTTATGGCTACACCTTC. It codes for CASSLGAQGAYGYTF. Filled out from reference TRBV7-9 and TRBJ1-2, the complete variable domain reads DTGVSQNPRHKITKRGQNVTFRCDPISEHNRLYWYRQTLGQGPEFLTYFQNEAQLEKSRLLSDRFSAERPKGSFSTLEIQRTEQGDSAMYLCASSLGAQGAYGYTFGSGTRLTVV.

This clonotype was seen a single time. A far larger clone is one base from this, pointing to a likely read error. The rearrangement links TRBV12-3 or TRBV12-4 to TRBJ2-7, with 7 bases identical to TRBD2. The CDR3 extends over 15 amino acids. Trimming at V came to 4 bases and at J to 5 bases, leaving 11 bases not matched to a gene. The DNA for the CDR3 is TGTGCCAGCAGTTCGAGGCGGGAGTGGGGGGACGAGCAGTACTTC. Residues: CASSSRREWGDEQYF.

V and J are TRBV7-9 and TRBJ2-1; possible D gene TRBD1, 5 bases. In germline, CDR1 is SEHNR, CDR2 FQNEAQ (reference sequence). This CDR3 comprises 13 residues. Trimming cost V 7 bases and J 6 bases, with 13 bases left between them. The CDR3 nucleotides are TGTGCCAGCATTGCCGGACACATCAATGAGCAGTTCTTC. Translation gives CASIAGHINEQFF. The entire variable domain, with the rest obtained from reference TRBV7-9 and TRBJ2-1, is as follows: DTGVSQNPRHKITKRGQNVTFRCDPISEHNRLYWYRQTLGQGPEFLTYFQNEAQLEKSRLLSDRFSAERPKGSFSTLEIQRTEQGDSAMYLCASIAGHINEQFFGPGTRLTVL.

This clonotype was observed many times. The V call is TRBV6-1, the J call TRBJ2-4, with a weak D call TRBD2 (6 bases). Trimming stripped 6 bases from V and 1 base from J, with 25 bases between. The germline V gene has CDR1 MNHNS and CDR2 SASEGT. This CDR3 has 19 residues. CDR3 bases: TGTGCCAGCAGGGACGACAGCCTTAGCGGAGGGACGGCCAAAAACATTCAGTACTTC. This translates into CASRDDSLSGGTAKNIQYF.

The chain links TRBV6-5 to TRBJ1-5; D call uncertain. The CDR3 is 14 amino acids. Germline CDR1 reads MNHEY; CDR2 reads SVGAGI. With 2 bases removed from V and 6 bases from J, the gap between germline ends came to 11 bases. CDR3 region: CASSYEGLSQPQHF. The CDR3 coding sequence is TGTGCCAGCAGTTACGAGGGCTTGAGTCAGCCCCAGCATTTT.

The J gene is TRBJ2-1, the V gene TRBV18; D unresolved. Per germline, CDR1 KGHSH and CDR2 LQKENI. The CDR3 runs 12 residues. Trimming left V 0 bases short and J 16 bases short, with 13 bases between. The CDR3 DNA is TGTGCCAGCTCACCACCCAGCGAAACTGATTTCTTC. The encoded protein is CASSPPSETDFF.

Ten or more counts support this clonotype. The CDR3 loop is CASSSDGFYGYTF. CDR3 nucleotides: TGTGCCAGCAGCTCGGACGGTTTCTATGGCTACACCTTC. The genes are TRBV5-5 and TRBJ1-2; D is unresolved. V lost 3 bases and J 4 bases, leaving 10 bases between the germline ends. Germline V CDR1 and CDR2: SGHKS, YYEKEE (reference sequence). The CDR3 is 13 residues long. Using reference TRBV5-5 and TRBJ1-2 for the parts outside the CDR3, the full variable domain is DAGVTQSPTHLIKTRGQQVTLRCSPISGHKSVSWYQQVLGQGPQFIFQYYEKEERGRGNFPDRFSARQFPNYSSELNVNALLLGDSALYLCASSSDGFYGYTFGSGTRLTVV.